These 22 T cell receptor beta chains were sequenced from one sample in a study of T cell responses to AZD1222 COVID-19 vaccine. Method: immunoSEQ multiplex PCR; TCRdb's copy keeps in-frame clones and lacks some. The sample consists of 120,000 to 150,000 clones, approximately 91% of them appearing once. The sample here was peripheral blood, taken 28 days after the second AZD1222 dose. The receptor set was obtained from an adult who received the AZD1222 COVID-19 vaccine.

The chain couples TRBV12-3 or TRBV12-4 to TRBJ1-2; D remains unclear. The CDR3 totals 12 residues. Trimming took off 1 base at V and 3 bases at J, with 3 bases between the two ends. In DNA form, the CDR3 reads TGTGCCAGCAGTTTAGAGGACTATGGCTACACCTTC. Amino acids: CASSLEDYGYTF.

The chain uses TRBV3-1 (or the pseudogene TRBV3-2) and TRBJ2-2; 8 positions agree with TRBD1. CDR1 and CDR2 (germline): LGHDT, YNNKEL (reference sequence). The CDR3 runs 17 residues. Trimming removed 4 bases from V and 1 base from J; junction bases left unmatched: 8. CDR3 in amino acids: CASSPSRTGKNTGELFF. The DNA of the CDR3 is TGTGCCAGCAGCCCATCCAGGACAGGGAAGAACACCGGGGAGCTGTTTTTT.

This chain joins TRBV9 and TRBJ2-2; D ambiguous. V lost 1 base, J lost 0 bases, and 4 bases lay in between. The CDR3 covers 14 residues. Germline V gives CDR1 SGDLS, CDR2 YYNGEE. The CDR3 reads CASSVSANTGELFF. The CDR3 DNA reads TGTGCCAGCAGCGTATCAGCGAACACCGGGGAGCTGTTTTTT. Full variable domain (missing parts from reference TRBV9 and TRBJ2-2): DSGVTQTPKHLITATGQRVTLRCSPRSGDLSVYWYQQSLDQGLQFLIQYYNGEERAKGNILERFSAQQFPDLHSELNLSSLELGDSALYFCASSVSANTGELFFGEGSRLTVL.

The rearrangement joins TRBV6-5 to TRBJ1-3; D uncertain. V lost 2 bases to trimming and J lost 0 bases, with 8 bases between them. Germline lookup yields CDR1 MNHEY and CDR2 SVGAGI. The CDR3 is made up of 15 amino acids. CDR3 nucleotide sequence: TGTGCCAGCAGTTACAGGGAGGCCTCTGGAAACACCATATATTTT. Its translation is CASSYREASGNTIYF.

The chain uses TRBV5-1 and TRBJ1-1, with D unresolved. The V end lost 0 bases, the J end lost 6 bases, and 9 bases lay between the germline ends. CDR1 is SGHRS, CDR2 YFSETQ, per germline. The CDR3 runs to 13 residues. CDR3 residues: CASSLAPSAEAFF. The CDR3 region has the DNA TGCGCCAGCAGCTTGGCCCCCAGTGCTGAAGCTTTCTTT.

In this sample, this clone turned up once. The chain uses TRBV11-2 and TRBJ1-4; D gene uncertain. CDR1 is SGHAT, CDR2 FQNNGV, per germline. This CDR3 is built from 12 residues. V lost 2 bases and J lost 8, with 6 bases in between. The CDR3: CASSLLGEKLFF. The CDR3 bases are TGTGCCAGCAGCTTACTTGGCGAAAAACTGTTTTTT.

This chain links TRBV6-5 with TRBJ2-7; D gene uncertain. Germline CDR1 reads MNHEY; CDR2 reads SVGAGI. V gave up 2 bases and J gave up 0 bases, with 11 bases separating them. This CDR3 has 15 amino acids. Here the CDR3 reads CASSYPSDPSYEQYF. The CDR3 DNA reads as TGTGCCAGCAGTTACCCTTCGGACCCCTCCTACGAGCAGTACTTC.

The rearrangement links TRBV24-1 to TRBJ2-3; the match to TRBD2 covers 9 bases. CDR1 and CDR2 from the germline V gene are KGHDR and SFDVKD. The CDR3 runs 17 residues. V lost 1 base and J lost 3; bases outside the gene matches: 7. As DNA, the CDR3 is TGTGCCACCAGTGATTTCTCGGGTAGCGGGGGTACAGATACGCAGTATTTT. As protein: CATSDFSGSGGTDTQYF.

This chain links TRBV7-2 with TRBJ2-6; D is possibly TRBD1 (5 bases). The CDR3 extends over 18 amino acids. Germline CDR1 reads SGHTA; CDR2 reads FQGNSA. V dropped 0 bases and J dropped 4 bases, with 16 bases sitting between them. The DNA of the CDR3 is TGTGCCAGCAGCTTAGCCTGGCAGGGCATTTCGGGGGCCAACGTCCTGACTTTC. This gives the protein CASSLAWQGISGANVLTF. Full variable domain (rest looked up from reference TRBV7-2 and TRBJ2-6): GAGVSQSPSNKVTEKGKDVELRCDPISGHTALYWYRQSLGQGLEFLIYFQGNSAPDKSGLPSDRFSAERTGGSVSTLTIQRTQQEDSAVYLCASSLAWQGISGANVLTFGAGSRLTVL.

The rearrangement uses TRBV6-6 and TRBJ1-1; 8 bases are a match to TRBD1. J gave up 1 base and V 5 bases, and 12 bases lay outside the gene matches. The CDR3 consists of 17 residues. The germline V gene encodes CDR1 MNHNY and CDR2 SVGAGI (reference sequence). As DNA, the CDR3 is TGTGCCAGCAGTCCCCGTCTCAGGGGGCTTTGGAACACTGAAGCTTTCTTT. This translates into CASSPRLRGLWNTEAFF.

This clone was seen more than once but under ten times. The chain uses TRBV5-1 and TRBJ2-1; 7 bases are shared with TRBD2. V lost 1 base and J lost 4; bases outside the gene matches: 5. This CDR3 has 15 residues. CDR1 and CDR2 (germline): SGHRS, YFSETQ. The chain's CDR3 is CASSLKPAGYNEQFF. The CDR3 region has the DNA TGCGCCAGCAGCTTGAAGCCAGCGGGATACAATGAGCAGTTCTTC.

The chain has TRBV6-5 and TRBJ2-2; 10 bases map to TRBD1. Germline V lookup: CDR1 MNHEY, CDR2 SVGAGI. Trimming took 5 bases from V and 10 from J; bases not matched to a gene: 10. The length of the CDR3 is 15 residues. CDR3: CASSHIRDRGKELFF. The CDR3 coding sequence is TGTGCCAGCAGTCACATCCGGGACAGGGGAAAGGAGCTGTTTTTT.

This chain links TRBV6-5 with TRBJ1-3, with 7 nucleotides matching TRBD1. Germline values: CDR1 MNHEY, CDR2 SVGAGI. This CDR3 has 13 amino acids. V lost 5 bases to trimming and J lost 7 bases; unmatched junction nucleotides: 5. CDR3 loop: CASSTGVWNTIYF. CDR3 coding DNA: TGTGCCAGCAGTACAGGGGTTTGGAACACCATATATTTT.

V usage is TRBV4-1 and J usage is TRBJ1-5; D unclear. V lost 5 bases and J 5 bases, leaving 16 bases between the germline ends. The CDR3 has 15 amino acids. Germline CDR1 reads MGHRA; CDR2 reads YSYEKL. CDR3 amino acids: CASSSKPGGDQPQHF. CDR3 nucleotides: TGCGCCAGCAGCTCTAAACCCGGTGGGGATCAGCCCCAGCATTTT.

The chain links TRBV9 to TRBJ1-3, with D unclear. CDR3 size: 17 residues. Trimming left V 0 bases short and J 0 bases short, with 13 bases between. In germline, CDR1 is SGDLS, CDR2 YYNGEE. The CDR3 sequence: CASSVEPIQSSGNTIYF. Here the CDR3 DNA reads TGTGCCAGCAGCGTAGAGCCAATACAGAGCTCTGGAAACACCATATATTTT.

The chain recombines TRBV18 with TRBJ2-1, with a tentative D call TRBD2 (5 bases). Trimming cost V 6 bases and J 0 bases, with 12 bases left between them. The CDR3 totals 15 residues. Germline V gives CDR1 KGHSH, CDR2 LQKENI. The CDR3 bases are TGTGCCAGCTCCCCAGCGGTACCCTCCTACAATGAGCAGTTCTTC. Translation: CASSPAVPSYNEQFF.

As for this clone: This sample includes further DNA sequences coding for the same CDR3. This chain links TRBV4-2 with TRBJ1-1; D is perhaps TRBD1 (5 bases). Germline values: CDR1 LGHNA, CDR2 YNFKEQ. The length of the CDR3 is 15 residues. V was cut by 2 bases and J by 0 bases, with 10 bases left in between. The CDR3 DNA reads as TGTGCCAGCAGCCAACTAGACAGAATGAACACTGAAGCTTTCTTT. Protein sequence: CASSQLDRMNTEAFF.

This chain joins TRBV6-2 or TRBV6-3 and TRBJ1-5; no definite D call. The germline CDR1 and CDR2 sequences are MNHEY and SVGEGT. The CDR3 consists of 15 residues. Trimming took 4 bases from V and 2 from J, leaving 12 bases between them. The CDR3 here is CASSWAAWGNQPQHF. The CDR3 coding sequence is TGTGCCAGCAGTTGGGCCGCGTGGGGCAATCAGCCCCAGCATTTT.

This sequence joins TRBV4-1 and TRBJ1-2, with TRBD1 identical over 7 bases. Germline V gene sequence: CDR1 MGHRA, CDR2 YSYEKL. V was pared by 2 bases and J by 5 bases, with 8 bases of the junction left unmatched. This CDR3 spans 15 amino acids. The CDR3 here is CASSQTTGVLYGYTF. CDR3 DNA: TGCGCCAGCAGCCAAACAACAGGGGTACTTTATGGCTACACCTTC.

V gene TRBV10-3 combines with J gene TRBJ1-2, with D tentatively TRBD1 (5 bases). The V and J ends lost 6 bases and 0 bases respectively, with 14 bases between them. The CDR3 loop spans 15 amino acids. Germline CDR1 and CDR2: ENHRY and SYGVKD. CDR3 amino acids: CAIRGEITSNYGYTF. The CDR3 region has the DNA TGTGCCATCAGGGGGGAGATTACCTCTAACTATGGCTACACCTTC.

The V call is TRBV27, the J call TRBJ2-2; 9 bases agree with TRBD1. The CDR3 is made up of 15 amino acids. The germline gives CDR1 MNHEY, CDR2 SMNVEV (reference sequence). Germline trimming cut 4 bases from V and 1 base from J; bases unmatched to any gene: 1. CDR3 sequence: CASSSDRGNTGELFF. CDR3 DNA sequence: TGTGCCAGCAGTTCGGACAGGGGGAACACCGGGGAGCTGTTTTTT.

J is TRBJ1-1 and V is TRBV3-1 (or the pseudogene TRBV3-2), with 7 bases identical to TRBD1. This CDR3 is 15 amino acids long. With V trimmed by 2 bases and J by 1 base, 4 bases remained unmatched. CDR1 LGHDT and CDR2 YNNKEL come from the germline V gene (reference sequence). CDR3 in amino acids: CASSQMGQPNTEAFF. The CDR3 DNA is TGTGCCAGCAGCCAAATGGGACAGCCGAACACTGAAGCTTTCTTT.